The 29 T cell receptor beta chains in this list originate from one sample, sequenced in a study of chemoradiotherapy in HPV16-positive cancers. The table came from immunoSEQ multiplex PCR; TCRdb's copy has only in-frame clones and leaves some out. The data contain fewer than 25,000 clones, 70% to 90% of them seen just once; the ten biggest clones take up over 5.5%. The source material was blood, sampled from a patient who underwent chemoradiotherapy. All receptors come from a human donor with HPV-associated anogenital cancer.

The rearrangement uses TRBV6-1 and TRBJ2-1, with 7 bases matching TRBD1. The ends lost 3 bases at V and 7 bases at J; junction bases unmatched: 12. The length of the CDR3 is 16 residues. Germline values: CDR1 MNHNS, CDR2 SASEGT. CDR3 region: CASSDHGTAGWNEQFF. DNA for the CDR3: TGTGCCAGCAGTGACCACGGGACAGCCGGGTGGAATGAGCAGTTCTTC.

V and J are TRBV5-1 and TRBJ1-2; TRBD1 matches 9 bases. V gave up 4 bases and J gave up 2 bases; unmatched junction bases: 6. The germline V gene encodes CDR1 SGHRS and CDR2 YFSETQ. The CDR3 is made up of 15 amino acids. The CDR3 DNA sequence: TGCGCCAGCAGCCCGGGACAGGGTTTGAACTATGGCTACACCTTC. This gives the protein CASSPGQGLNYGYTF.

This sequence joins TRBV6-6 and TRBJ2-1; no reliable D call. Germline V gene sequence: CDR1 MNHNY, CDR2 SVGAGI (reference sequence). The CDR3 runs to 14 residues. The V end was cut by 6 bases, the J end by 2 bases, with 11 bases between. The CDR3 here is CASSSIQAYNEQFF. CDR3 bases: TGTGCCAGCAGCAGCATTCAGGCCTACAATGAGCAGTTCTTC.

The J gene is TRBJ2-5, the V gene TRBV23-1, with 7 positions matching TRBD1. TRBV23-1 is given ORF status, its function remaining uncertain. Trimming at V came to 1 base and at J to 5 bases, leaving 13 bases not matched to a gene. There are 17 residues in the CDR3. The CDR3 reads CASSQLESRGWGETQYF. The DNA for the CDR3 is TGCGCCAGCAGTCAATTAGAGTCCAGGGGGTGGGGGGAGACCCAGTACTTC.

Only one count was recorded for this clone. The CDR3 loop reads CAWSVQGNQPQHF. The DNA for the CDR3 is TGTGCCTGGAGTGTGCAAGGTAATCAGCCCCAGCATTTT. This chain joins TRBV30 and TRBJ1-5, with unresolved D. CDR3 size: 13 residues. Germline CDR1 reads GTSNPN; CDR2 reads SVGIG (reference sequence). V lost 0 bases to trimming and J lost 4 bases, with 7 bases between them.

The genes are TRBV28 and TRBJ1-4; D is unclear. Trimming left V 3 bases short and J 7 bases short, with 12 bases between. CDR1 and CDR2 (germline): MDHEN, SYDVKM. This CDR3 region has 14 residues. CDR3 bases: TGTGCCAGCAGTTTCCTACGTCGGGGTGAAAAACTGTTTTTT. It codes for CASSFLRRGEKLFF.

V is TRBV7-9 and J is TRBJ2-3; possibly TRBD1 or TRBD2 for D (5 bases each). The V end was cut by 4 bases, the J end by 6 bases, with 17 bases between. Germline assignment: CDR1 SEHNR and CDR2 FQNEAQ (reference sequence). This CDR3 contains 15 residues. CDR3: CASSSRGQGRDTQYF. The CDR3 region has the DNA TGTGCCAGCAGCTCACGAGGGCAGGGCAGGGATACGCAGTATTTT.

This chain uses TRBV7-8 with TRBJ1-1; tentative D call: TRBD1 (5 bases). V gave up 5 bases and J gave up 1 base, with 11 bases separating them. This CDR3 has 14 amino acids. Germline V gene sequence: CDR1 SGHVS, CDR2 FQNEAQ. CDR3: CASSKGPRNTEAFF. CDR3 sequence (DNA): TGTGCCAGCAGCAAGGGACCGAGGAACACTGAAGCTTTCTTT.

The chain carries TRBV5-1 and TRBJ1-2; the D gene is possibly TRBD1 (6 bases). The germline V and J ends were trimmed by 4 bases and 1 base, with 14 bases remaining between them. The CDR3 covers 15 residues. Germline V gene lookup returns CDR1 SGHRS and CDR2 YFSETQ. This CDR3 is CASSTQGIGNYGYTF. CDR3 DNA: TGCGCCAGCAGCACCCAGGGGATCGGTAACTATGGCTACACCTTC.

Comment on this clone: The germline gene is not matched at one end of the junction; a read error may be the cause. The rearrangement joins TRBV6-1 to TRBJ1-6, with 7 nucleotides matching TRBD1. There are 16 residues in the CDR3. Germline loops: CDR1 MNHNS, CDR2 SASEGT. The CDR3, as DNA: TGTGCCAGCACTGAACAGGGGAGCTCCTATAATTCACCCCTCCACTTT. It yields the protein CASTEQGSSYNSPLHF.

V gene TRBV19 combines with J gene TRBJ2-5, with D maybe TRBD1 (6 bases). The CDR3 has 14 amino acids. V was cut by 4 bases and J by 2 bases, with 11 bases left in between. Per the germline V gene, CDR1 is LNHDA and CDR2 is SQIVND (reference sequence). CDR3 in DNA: TGTGCCAGTAGTACGACAGGACAGCAAGAGACCCAGTACTTC. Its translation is CASSTTGQQETQYF.

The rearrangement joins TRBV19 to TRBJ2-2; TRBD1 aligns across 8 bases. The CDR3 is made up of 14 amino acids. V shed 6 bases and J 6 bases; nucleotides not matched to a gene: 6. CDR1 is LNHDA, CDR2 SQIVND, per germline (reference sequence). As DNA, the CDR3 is TGTGCCAGTAGGACGACAGGGGCGGCCGGGGAGCTGTTTTTT. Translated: CASRTTGAAGELFF.

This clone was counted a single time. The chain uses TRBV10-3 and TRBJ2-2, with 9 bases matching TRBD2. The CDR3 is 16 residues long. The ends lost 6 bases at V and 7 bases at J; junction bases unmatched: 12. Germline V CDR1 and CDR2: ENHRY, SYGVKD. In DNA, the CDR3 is TGTGCCATCAGCCTAGGCGCGGGGGGGCAAGGCGGGGAGCTGTTTTTT. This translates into CAISLGAGGQGGELFF.

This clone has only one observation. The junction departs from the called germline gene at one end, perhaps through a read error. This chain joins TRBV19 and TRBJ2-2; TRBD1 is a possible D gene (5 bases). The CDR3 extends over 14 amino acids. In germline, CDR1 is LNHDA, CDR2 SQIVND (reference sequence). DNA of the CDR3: TGTGCCAATAGTATACCGACAGTCACCGGGGAGCTGTTTTTT. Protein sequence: CANSIPTVTGELFF.

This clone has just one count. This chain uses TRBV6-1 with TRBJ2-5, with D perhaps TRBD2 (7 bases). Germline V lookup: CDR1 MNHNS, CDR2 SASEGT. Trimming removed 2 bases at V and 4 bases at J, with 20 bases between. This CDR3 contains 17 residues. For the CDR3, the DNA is TGTGCCAGCAGTGAACCCCAAGGAGGGGGGGCAGCAGAGACCCAGTACTTC. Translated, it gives CASSEPQGGGAAETQYF.

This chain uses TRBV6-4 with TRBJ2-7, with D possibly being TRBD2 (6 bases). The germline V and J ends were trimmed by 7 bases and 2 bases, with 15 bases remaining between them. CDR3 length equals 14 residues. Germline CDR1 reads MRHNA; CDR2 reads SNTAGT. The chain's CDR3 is CASTVRTGAYEQYV. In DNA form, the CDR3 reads TGTGCCAGCACCGTAAGAACGGGGGCCTACGAGCAGTACGTC.

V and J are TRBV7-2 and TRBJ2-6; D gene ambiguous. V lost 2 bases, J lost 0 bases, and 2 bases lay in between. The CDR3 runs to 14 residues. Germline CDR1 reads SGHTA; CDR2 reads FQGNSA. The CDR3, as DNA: TGTGCCAGCAGCTTAAGCTCTGGGGCCAACGTCCTGACTTTC. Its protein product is CASSLSSGANVLTF.

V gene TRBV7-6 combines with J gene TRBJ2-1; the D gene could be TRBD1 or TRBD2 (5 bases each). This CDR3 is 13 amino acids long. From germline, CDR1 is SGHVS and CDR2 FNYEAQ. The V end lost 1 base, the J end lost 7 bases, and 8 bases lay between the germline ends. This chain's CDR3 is CASSLDGANEQFF. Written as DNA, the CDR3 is TGTGCCAGCAGCTTAGACGGGGCGAATGAGCAGTTCTTC.

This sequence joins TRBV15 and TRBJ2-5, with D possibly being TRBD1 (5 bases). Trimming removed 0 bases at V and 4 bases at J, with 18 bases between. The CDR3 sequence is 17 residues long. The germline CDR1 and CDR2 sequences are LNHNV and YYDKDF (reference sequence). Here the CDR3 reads CATSRDYMDTTAETQYF. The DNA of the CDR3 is TGTGCCACCAGCAGAGATTATATGGACACAACCGCAGAGACCCAGTACTTC.

The CDR3 DNA reads as TGTGCCAGCAGTGAATTTATCGGGGAAGATACGCAGTATTTT. This translates into CASSEFIGEDTQYF. The V gene is TRBV2, the J gene TRBJ2-3; TRBD2 is a possible D gene (5 bases). Germline values: CDR1 SNHLY, CDR2 FYNNEI. The CDR3 length is 14 residues. Trimming took off 2 bases at V and 5 bases at J, with 11 bases between the two ends.

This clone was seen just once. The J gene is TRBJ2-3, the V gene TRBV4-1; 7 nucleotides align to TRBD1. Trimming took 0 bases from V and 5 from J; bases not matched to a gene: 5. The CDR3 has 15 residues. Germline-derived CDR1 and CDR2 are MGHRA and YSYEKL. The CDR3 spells CASSQDRGLGDTQYF. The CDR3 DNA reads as TGCGCCAGCAGCCAAGATAGGGGGCTCGGAGATACGCAGTATTTT.

The DNA for the CDR3 is TGTGCCAGCAGCTTAGGGACTAGCGGGGGCCGATACAATGAGCAGTTCTTC. It yields the protein CASSLGTSGGRYNEQFF. This chain connects TRBV7-6 to TRBJ2-1; TRBD2 matches at 13 bases. After removal of 1 base from V and 4 bases from J, the junction contained 4 bases not matched to a gene. The CDR3 has 17 amino acids. Germline-derived CDR1 and CDR2 are SGHVS and FNYEAQ.

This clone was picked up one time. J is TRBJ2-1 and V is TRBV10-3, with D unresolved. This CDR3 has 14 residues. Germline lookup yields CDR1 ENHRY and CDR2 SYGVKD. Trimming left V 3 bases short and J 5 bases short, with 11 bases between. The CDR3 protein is CAISEQTFHNEQFF. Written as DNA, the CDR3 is TGTGCCATCAGTGAACAGACCTTCCACAATGAGCAGTTCTTC.

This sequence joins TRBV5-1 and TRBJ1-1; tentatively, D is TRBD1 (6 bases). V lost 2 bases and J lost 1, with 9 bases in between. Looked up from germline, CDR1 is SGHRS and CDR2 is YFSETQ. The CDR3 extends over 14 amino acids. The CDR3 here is CASSLTGRNTEAFF. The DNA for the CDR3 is TGCGCCAGCAGCTTAACAGGGAGGAACACTGAAGCTTTCTTT.

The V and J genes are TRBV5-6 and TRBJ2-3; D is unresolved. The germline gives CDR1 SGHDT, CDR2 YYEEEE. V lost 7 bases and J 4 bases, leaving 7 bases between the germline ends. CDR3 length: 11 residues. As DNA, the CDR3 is TGTGCCAGCTCCGACCCAGATACGCAGTATTTT. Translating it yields CASSDPDTQYF.

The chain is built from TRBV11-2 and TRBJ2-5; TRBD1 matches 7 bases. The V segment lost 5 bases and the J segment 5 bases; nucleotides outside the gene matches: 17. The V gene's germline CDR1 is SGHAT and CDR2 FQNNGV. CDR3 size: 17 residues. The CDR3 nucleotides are TGTGCCAGCAGCCACAACAGGGGTCGGAGGCCATTCGAGACCCAGTACTTC. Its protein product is CASSHNRGRRPFETQYF.

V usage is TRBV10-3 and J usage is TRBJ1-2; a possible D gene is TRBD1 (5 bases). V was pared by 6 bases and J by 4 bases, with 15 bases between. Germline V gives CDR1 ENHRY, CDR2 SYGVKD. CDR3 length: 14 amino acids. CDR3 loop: CAIRPSGAAYGYTF. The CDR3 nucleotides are TGTGCCATCAGGCCAAGTGGGGCTGCCTATGGCTACACCTTC.

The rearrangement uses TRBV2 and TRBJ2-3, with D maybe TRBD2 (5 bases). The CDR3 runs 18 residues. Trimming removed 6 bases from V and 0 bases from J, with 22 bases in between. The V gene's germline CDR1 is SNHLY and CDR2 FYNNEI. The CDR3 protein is CASRTPGGGRASTDTQYF. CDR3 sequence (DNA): TGTGCCAGCAGAACCCCAGGTGGAGGACGTGCTAGCACAGATACGCAGTATTTT.

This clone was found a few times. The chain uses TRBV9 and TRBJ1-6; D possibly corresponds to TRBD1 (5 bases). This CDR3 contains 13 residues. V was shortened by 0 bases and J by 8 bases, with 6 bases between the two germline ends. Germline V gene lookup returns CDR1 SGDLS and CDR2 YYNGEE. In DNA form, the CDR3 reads TGTGCCAGCAGCGTAGGAGGGGATTCACCCCTCCACTTT. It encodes CASSVGGDSPLHF.